This TCR beta chain was sequenced for a study of T cell repertoires in cytomegalovirus infection. In the case of this clonotype: Its cognate antigen is unknown.

A single record per CDR3 protein comes from TCRdb applying MiXCR to the reads. The profile shows more than 300,000 distinct CDR3 sequences, nearly 35% of them singletons. This receptor was obtained from a human donor in good health (CMV status not recorded). Some clones in this sample may be carry-over from other donors' samples. The material was cultured PBMCs, obtained from culture after CMV antigen stimulation.

CDR3 region: CASSLAFGSYEQYF. CDR3 DNA: TGTGCCAGCAGTCTAGCGTTCGGCTCCTACGAGCAGTACTTC. This chain uses TRBV27 with TRBJ2-7, with D perhaps matching TRBD2 (6 bases). Trimming shortened V by 5 bases and J by 0 bases, and 11 bases separated the two germline ends. The CDR3 is 14 amino acids. The germline V gene encodes CDR1 MNHEY and CDR2 SMNVEV (reference sequence).